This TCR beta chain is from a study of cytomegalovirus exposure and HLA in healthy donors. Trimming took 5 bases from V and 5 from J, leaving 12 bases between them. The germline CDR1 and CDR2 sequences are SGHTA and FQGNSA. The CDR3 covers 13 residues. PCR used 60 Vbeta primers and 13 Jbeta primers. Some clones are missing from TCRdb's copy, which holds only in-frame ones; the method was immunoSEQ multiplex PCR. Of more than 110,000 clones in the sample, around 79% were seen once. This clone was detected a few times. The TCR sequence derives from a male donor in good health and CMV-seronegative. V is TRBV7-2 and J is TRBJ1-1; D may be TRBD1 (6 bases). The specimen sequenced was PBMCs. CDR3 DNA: TGTGCCAGCAGCCTCTGGCAGGGGACTGAAGCTTTCTTT. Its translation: CASSLWQGTEAFF.